The 25 T cell receptor beta chains listed next were all sequenced from one sample in a study of blood T cells in healthy people across ages. Then a second PCR, running roughly 7 to 11 cycles, was carried out with a sample-barcoded 5' primer and a J-beta primer mix. TCRdb processed the 5' RACE reads anew with MiXCR; each CDR3 protein has one entry. The sample contains 790,000 or so distinct CDR3 sequences, 46% of which appear only once. The specimen was blood. These receptors all come from an older man in good health.

This clonotype came up many times. A much larger clone sits a single nucleotide away, making a read error possible. V usage is TRBV29-1 and J usage is TRBJ1-4, with D unclear. The V gene's germline CDR1 is SQVTM and CDR2 ANQGSEA. Trimming stripped 4 bases from V and 8 bases from J, with 17 bases between. The CDR3 covers 14 residues. The CDR3 nucleotides read TGCAGCGTTGCCGTTGGGTCGGTTGGAGAAAAACTGTTTTTT. Translating it yields CSVAVGSVGEKLFF.

V gene TRBV6-2 or TRBV6-3 combines with J gene TRBJ1-5; D gene uncertain. This CDR3 is built from 14 residues. V was clipped by 7 bases and J by 3 bases, with 13 bases between them. CDR1 and CDR2 (germline): MNHEY, SVGEGT. DNA for the CDR3: TGTGCCAGCAAAGCGCCCCGGGTCAATCAGCCCCAGCATTTT. Translating gives CASKAPRVNQPQHF.

This clonotype has ten or more counts. The chain couples TRBV12-3 or TRBV12-4 to TRBJ2-7; 13 nucleotides line up with TRBD2. The CDR3 contains 17 residues. Unmatched junction bases numbered 12, after V lost 5 bases and J lost 5 bases. The CDR3, as DNA: TGTGCCAGCAGTCCCCGGGGACTAGCGGGATTAAATCACGAGCAGTACTTC. The encoded protein is CASSPRGLAGLNHEQYF.

V is TRBV9 and J is TRBJ2-7, with 8 bases aligning to TRBD1. Germline lookup yields CDR1 SGDLS and CDR2 YYNGEE. The J segment lost 0 bases and the V segment lost 0 bases, leaving 2 bases of the junction unmatched. CDR3 size: 15 residues. DNA of the CDR3: TGTGCCAGCAGCGTAGACAGGGGGGACTCCTACGAGCAGTACTTC. This encodes CASSVDRGDSYEQYF.

This chain connects TRBV7-2 to TRBJ2-4; TRBD2 matches 12 bases. The end of the DNA fits TRBJ2-7 better, so the J call may be wrong. CDR3 length equals 15 residues. In germline, CDR1 is SGHTA, CDR2 FQGNSA. The CDR3 spells CASSYTSGRIHEQYF. CDR3 sequence (DNA): TGTGCCAGCAGCTATACTAGCGGGAGGATCCACGAGCAGTACTTC.

The chain employs TRBV3-1 and TRBJ1-2; possible D gene TRBD1, 5 bases. CDR1 is LGHDT and CDR2 is YNNKEL in the germline V gene (reference sequence). The CDR3 has 15 amino acids. V was trimmed by 1 base and J by 1 base, leaving 10 bases between them. CDR3 nucleotide sequence: TGTGCCAGCAGCCAAGGGTTGACAGATAACTATGGCTACACCTTC. As protein: CASSQGLTDNYGYTF.

As DNA, the CDR3 is TGTGCCAGCATGCAAACCTCGGTAGCCTATGGCTACACCTTC. Translating gives CASMQTSVAYGYTF. The V and J genes are TRBV6-2 or TRBV6-3 and TRBJ1-2; D gene ambiguous. This CDR3 is 14 amino acids long. Trimming took 7 bases from V and 4 from J, leaving 16 bases between them. Per the germline V gene, CDR1 is MNHEY and CDR2 is SVGEGT.

V gene TRBV7-2 combines with J gene TRBJ2-6; TRBD1 might be the D (6 bases). From germline, CDR1 is SGHTA and CDR2 FQGNSA. Deletions cut 3 bases from V and 2 bases from J, with 11 bases between. CDR3 length: 16 residues. The CDR3 coding sequence is TGTGCCAGCAGCTTGGACCCAGGGGCTGGGGCCAACGTCCTGACTTTC. Translation gives CASSLDPGAGANVLTF. The full variable domain, completed using reference TRBV7-2 and TRBJ2-6, is GAGVSQSPSNKVTEKGKDVELRCDPISGHTALYWYRQSLGQGLEFLIYFQGNSAPDKSGLPSDRFSAERTGGSVSTLTIQRTQQEDSAVYLCASSLDPGAGANVLTFGAGSRLTVL.

This clonotype came up a few times. This chain joins TRBV20-1 and TRBJ2-3; D perhaps matches TRBD2 (6 bases). Germline V gene sequence: CDR1 DFQATT, CDR2 SNEGSKA (reference sequence). The CDR3 length is 15 residues. V was cut by 1 base and J by 1 base, with 12 bases left in between. The CDR3 coding sequence is TGCAGTGCTAGAGGGGGACTTACGGGCACAGATACGCAGTATTTT. This encodes CSARGGLTGTDTQYF.

This clonotype was observed once. The chain combines TRBV7-9 with TRBJ2-7, with 11 bases aligning to TRBD2. Per germline, CDR1 SEHNR and CDR2 FQNEAQ (reference sequence). After removal of 2 bases from V and 1 base from J, the junction contained 16 bases not matched to a gene. CDR3 length equals 20 residues. In DNA, the CDR3 is TGTGCCAGCAGCTTAACCCTTATTCCGAGGGGGACTAGCGGATCCTACGAGCAGTACTTC. Translation: CASSLTLIPRGTSGSYEQYF.

Concerning this clonotype itself: This may be a read error, as it is one base from a much larger clone. The chain is built from TRBV7-9 and TRBJ2-5; D is unclear. The CDR3 is 13 residues long. CDR1 SEHNR and CDR2 FQNEAQ come from the germline V gene (reference sequence). V lost 1 base, J lost 5 bases, and 8 bases lay in between. The DNA for the CDR3 is TGTGCCAGCAGCTTAGAAACCGAGGAGACCCAGTACTTC. This gives the protein CASSLETEETQYF.

This clonotype was seen many times. The rearrangement joins TRBV9 to TRBJ2-3; D is undetermined. Trimming pared 2 bases from V and 3 bases from J, leaving 10 bases between. This CDR3 has 14 residues. Germline assignment: CDR1 SGDLS and CDR2 YYNGEE. The CDR3 DNA follows: TGTGCCAGCAGCGTTGTTAGAGCTACAGATACGCAGTATTTT. Translation gives CASSVVRATDTQYF.

This clonotype came up a few times. This chain links TRBV5-1 with TRBJ1-6, with TRBD1 matching over 8 bases. Germline assignment: CDR1 SGHRS and CDR2 YFSETQ. V was clipped by 0 bases and J by 5 bases; unmatched bases: 4. The CDR3 contains 16 residues. CDR3 sequence reads: CASSLAGGRNNSPLHF. CDR3 nucleotides: TGCGCCAGCAGCTTGGCAGGGGGCAGGAATAATTCACCCCTCCACTTT. The variable domain in full, with the rest retrieved from reference TRBV5-1 and TRBJ1-6, is KAGVTQTPRYLIKTRGQQVTLSCSPISGHRSVSWYQQTPGQGLQFLFEYFSETQRNKGNFPGRFSGRQFSNSRSEMNVSTLELGDSALYLCASSLAGGRNNSPLHFGNGTRLTVT.

This clonotype occurred a few times. The J gene is TRBJ2-3, the V gene TRBV6-1, with unresolved D. V was pared by 0 bases and J by 2 bases, with 9 bases between. Germline V gives CDR1 MNHNS, CDR2 SASEGT. CDR3 length: 15 residues. CDR3 nucleotide sequence: TGTGCCAGCAGTGAAGCGGGCAGATTCACAGATACGCAGTATTTT. Protein product: CASSEAGRFTDTQYF.

The genes are TRBV6-2 or TRBV6-3 and TRBJ1-5, with 8 bases identical to TRBD1. There are 15 residues in the CDR3. Trimming removed 6 bases from V and 1 base from J; junction bases left unmatched: 5. Germline-derived CDR1 and CDR2 are MNHEY and SVGEGT. The CDR3 DNA reads TGTGCCAGCAGGCCGGGACAGGCGAGCAATCAGCCCCAGCATTTT. Its protein product is CASRPGQASNQPQHF.

The V gene is TRBV24-1, the J gene TRBJ2-7; 10 bases are a match to TRBD2. V gave up 4 bases and J gave up 7 bases; unmatched junction bases: 18. Germline CDR1 is KGHDR and CDR2 is SFDVKD. This CDR3 comprises 18 residues. The CDR3 DNA sequence: TGTGCCACCAGTGACCGTACCAGCGGGAGGGGGTCCTACAATGAGCAGTACTTC. It is translated as CATSDRTSGRGSYNEQYF.

The chain employs TRBV12-3 or TRBV12-4 and TRBJ1-5, with a tentative D call TRBD1 (6 bases). The CDR3 sequence is 16 residues long. Trimming took 2 bases from V and 1 from J, leaving 12 bases between them. CDR3 in amino acids: CASSLRRGYSNQPQHF. The CDR3, as DNA: TGTGCCAGCAGTTTAAGGAGGGGGTACAGCAATCAGCCCCAGCATTTT.

The chain has TRBV2 and TRBJ2-1, with 16 bases that match TRBD2. After removal of 7 bases from V and 7 bases from J, the junction contained 4 bases not matched to a gene. Per germline, CDR1 SNHLY and CDR2 FYNNEI. The CDR3 contains 15 residues. The CDR3 nucleotides are TGTGCCAGCATGACGGGACTAGCGGGGGGGAATGAGCAGTTCTTC. It translates to CASMTGLAGGNEQFF.

This clonotype was counted between two and nine times. V gene TRBV15 combines with J gene TRBJ2-1; TRBD2 matches 11 bases. J lost 10 bases, V lost 2 bases, and 13 bases had no gene match. Germline V gives CDR1 LNHNV, CDR2 YYDKDF (reference sequence). This CDR3 region has 17 residues. The chain's CDR3 is CATSRSLAGGSLMEQFF. CDR3 sequence (DNA): TGTGCCACCAGCAGATCGCTAGCGGGAGGATCCTTAATGGAGCAGTTCTTC.

This clonotype was found once. The J gene is TRBJ2-3, the V gene TRBV27; D is tentatively TRBD1 or TRBD2 (5 bases each). V dropped 7 bases and J dropped 4 bases, with 15 bases sitting between them. This CDR3 comprises 14 residues. In germline, CDR1 is MNHEY, CDR2 SMNVEV (reference sequence). In nucleotides, the CDR3 is TGTGCCAGCATGGCCAGGGTCGGGGCAGATACGCAGTATTTT. Protein product: CASMARVGADTQYF.

The chain joins TRBV4-3 to TRBJ2-1; either TRBD1 or TRBD2 may fit D (6 bases each). Germline CDR1 reads LGHNA; CDR2 reads YSLEER. With 0 bases removed from V and 10 bases from J, the gap between germline ends came to 22 bases. The CDR3 has 17 amino acids. In DNA, the CDR3 is TGCGCCAGCAGCCAAGATTACGGGGGCGAAAACAATGACGAGCAGTTCTTC. Translating gives CASSQDYGGENNDEQFF.

In this sample, this clonotype turned up many times. This rearrangement joins TRBV25-1 to TRBJ2-7, with D hard to call. V lost 5 bases and J lost 3, with 5 bases in between. The V gene's germline CDR1 is MGHDK and CDR2 SYGVNS. The length of the CDR3 is 11 residues. CDR3 nucleotides: TGTGCCAGCAGTTCCTTCTACGAGCAGTACTTC. Its translation is CASSSFYEQYF.

The V gene is TRBV4-1, the J gene TRBJ2-3; 13 bases align to TRBD2. From germline, CDR1 is MGHRA and CDR2 YSYEKL. The ends lost 6 bases at V and 4 bases at J; junction bases unmatched: 7. The CDR3 is made up of 16 amino acids. The chain's CDR3 is CASRRTSGSSPDTQYF. In nucleotides, the CDR3 is TGCGCCAGCAGACGGACTAGCGGGAGTTCCCCAGATACGCAGTATTTT.

This chain uses TRBV4-1 with TRBJ2-1, with 10 bases aligning to TRBD2. J lost 10 bases, V lost 1 base, and 7 bases had no gene match. The CDR3 runs to 15 residues. The germline CDR1 and CDR2 sequences are MGHRA and YSYEKL. The CDR3 sequence: CASSQGQLAGWEQFF. The CDR3 DNA reads TGCGCCAGCAGCCAAGGGCAACTAGCGGGATGGGAGCAGTTCTTC.

This clonotype was counted ten times or more. The chain carries TRBV7-2 and TRBJ2-1; D tentatively reads TRBD1 or TRBD2 (6 bases each). Germline V gives CDR1 SGHTA, CDR2 FQGNSA. V lost 4 bases to trimming and J lost 3 bases, with 16 bases between them. The CDR3 loop spans 16 amino acids. CDR3 sequence: CASSSQGGTNYNEQFF. CDR3 sequence (DNA): TGTGCCAGCAGCTCTCAGGGCGGGACAAACTACAATGAGCAGTTCTTC.